The rows below give T cell receptor beta chains drawn from one sample of a study of beta chain features in type 1 diabetes. Using immunoSEQ multiplex PCR, the repertoire was profiled, and TCRdb retains in-frame clones only, with some absent. The sample records hundreds of thousands of clones, around 15% being singletons. The sequencing input was naive CD4+ T cells from blood. These TCRs come from a man aged 18 to 29 with type 1 diabetes. CDR3s include the opening cysteine and the closing phenylalanine or tryptophan. A D gene is named only where the DNA matches it firmly. Clone size is shown for a subset of rows, as once, few, many or a class of expanded clone.

>NA|TRBV7-9|few|TRBJ2-5
TGTGCCAGCAGCCCGAGCCGGAGTCAGCTCCAAGAGACCCAGTACTTC
CASSPSRSQLQETQYF
>NA|TRBV2|NA|TRBJ2-7
TGTGCCACCCTCAGTCGGGGAAGCTCCTACGAGCAGTACTTC
CATLSRGSSYEQYF
>NA|TRBV4-2|few|TRBJ1-2
TGTGCCAGCAGCCAAGCCGGTAGCGACTATGGCTACACCTTC
CASSQAGSDYGYTF
>NA|TRBV6-6|few|TRBJ2-3
TGTGCCAGCACCGGCCGTCAGGTCGGGACAGATACGCAGTATTTT
CASTGRQVGTDTQYF
>TRBD1|TRBV2|NA|TRBJ2-7
TGTGCCAGCAGCAGACAGGGCACCACGGGCTACGAGCAGTACTTC
CASSRQGTTGYEQYF
>TRBD2|TRBV7-2|few|TRBJ2-3
TGTGCCAGCAGCTTAGTCCGTGCTAGCGGTGGGGATACGCAGTATTTT
CASSLVRASGGDTQYF
>TRBD1|TRBV7-6|NA|TRBJ1-2
TGTGCCAGCAGCATCGACAGGGAGGGTGGCTACACCTTC
CASSIDREGGYTF
>NA|TRBV2|NA|TRBJ1-4
TGTGCCAGCACGCCCGAAGCAACTAATGAAAAACTGTTTTTT
CASTPEATNEKLFF
>NA|TRBV6-6|few|TRBJ2-5
TGTGCCAGCAGTTACGGGGTTTTAGAGACCCAGTACTTC
CASSYGVLETQYF
>TRBD1|TRBV4-1|NA|TRBJ1-5
TGCGCCAGCAGCCAAGGTGACAGGGCGGAGCCCCAGCATTTT
CASSQGDRAEPQHF
>TRBD1|TRBV6-6|NA|TRBJ2-3
TGTGCCAGCAGTTATGGGCAGGGGGCCGATACGCAGTATTTT
CASSYGQGADTQYF
>TRBD1|TRBV25-1|NA|TRBJ1-5
TGTGCCAGCAGTGAATCCGCAGGGGGAGGGTATCAGCCCCAGCATTTT
CASSESAGGGYQPQHF
>TRBD1|TRBV7-8|NA|TRBJ2-3
TGTGCCAGCAGCTCCTCCGGGACAGGGCCTACAGATACGCAGTATTTT
CASSSSGTGPTDTQYF
>TRBD1|TRBV5-1|few|TRBJ2-3
TGCGCCAGCAGCTTAGGACAGGGGGGAGATACGCAGTATTTT
CASSLGQGGDTQYF
>NA|TRBV6-1|few|TRBJ1-1
TGTGCCAGCAGTGACCGCAGGGCCACTGAAGCTTTCTTT
CASSDRRATEAFF
>NA|TRBV30|few|TRBJ1-2
TGTGCCTGGAGTGTTGCAGGCCACTATGGCTACACCTTC
CAWSVAGHYGYTF
>TRBD1|TRBV19|NA|TRBJ1-1
TGTGCCAGTAGCACAGGGGGTTCGGGAACTGAAGCTTTCTTT
CASSTGGSGTEAFF